Listed below are T cell receptor beta chains from one sample, sequenced in a study of CD8+ T cells in alopecia areata. This table comes from immunoSEQ multiplex PCR, and its TCRdb copy is limited to in-frame clones, with some not included. This sample has over 150,000 clones, with approximately 60% found just once. The sequencing input was CD8+ T cells sorted from blood. These receptor sequences come from a human donor in good health. Each CDR3 is given with its conserved first and last residue. A D gene is named only where the DNA matches it firmly. A row's size may be missing; if present it is once, few, many or a size class.

V gene: TRBV4-1; J gene: TRBJ2-1; clone size: NA; D gene: TRBD2; CDR3 DNA: TGCGCCAGCAGCCAAGATCAGGCTAGCGGCTACAATGAGCAGTTCTTC; CDR3 protein: CASSQDQASGYNEQFF
V gene: TRBV5-6; J gene: TRBJ2-3; clone size: NA; D gene: NA; CDR3 DNA: TGTGCCAGCAGCCTCCTGCCCTCTAGCACAGATACGCAGTATTTT; CDR3 protein: CASSLLPSSTDTQYF
V gene: TRBV5-4; J gene: TRBJ2-2; clone size: few; D gene: NA; CDR3 DNA: TGTGCCAGCAGCCCCTGGGGTGACACCGGGGAGCTGTTTTTT; CDR3 protein: CASSPWGDTGELFF
V gene: TRBV27; J gene: TRBJ2-3; clone size: NA; D gene: NA; CDR3 DNA: TGTGCCAGCACCTCAGGGGTCACAGATACGCAGTATTTT; CDR3 protein: CASTSGVTDTQYF
V gene: TRBV9; J gene: TRBJ1-1; clone size: NA; D gene: NA; CDR3 DNA: TGTGCCAGCAGCGTCCAGGGGCACACTGAAGCTTTCTTT; CDR3 protein: CASSVQGHTEAFF
V gene: TRBV4-1; J gene: TRBJ2-7; clone size: NA; D gene: NA; CDR3 DNA: TGCGCCAGCAGCGAAAACACGGGTCTCGACGAGCAGTACTTC; CDR3 protein: CASSENTGLDEQYF
V gene: TRBV6-6; J gene: TRBJ1-6; clone size: NA; D gene: TRBD1; CDR3 DNA: TGTGCCAGCAGTCCAGGGGGCGCGAAGTCACCCCTCCACTTT; CDR3 protein: CASSPGGAKSPLHF
V gene: TRBV7-9; J gene: TRBJ2-1; clone size: few; D gene: NA; CDR3 DNA: TGTGCCAGCAGCTTTGGGGATGAGCAGTTCTTC; CDR3 protein: CASSFGDEQFF
V gene: TRBV18; J gene: TRBJ2-2; clone size: few; D gene: NA; CDR3 DNA: TGTGCCAGCTCATCGGAGGCCGGAGTCACCGGGGAGCTGTTTTTT; CDR3 protein: CASSSEAGVTGELFF
V gene: TRBV18; J gene: TRBJ2-5; clone size: NA; D gene: TRBD2; CDR3 DNA: TGTGCCAGCTCACCACCGGGAGGGGTGAGGCAAGAGACCCAGTACTTC; CDR3 protein: CASSPPGGVRQETQYF
V gene: TRBV27; J gene: TRBJ1-2; clone size: NA; D gene: NA; CDR3 DNA: TGTGCCAGCAGTTTGGGTCGGATGAACTATGGCTACACCTTC; CDR3 protein: CASSLGRMNYGYTF
V gene: TRBV4-2; J gene: TRBJ2-7; clone size: NA; D gene: NA; CDR3 DNA: TGTGCCAGCAGCCAAGTGGGAAAGTTGTACGAGCAGTACTTC; CDR3 protein: CASSQVGKLYEQYF
V gene: TRBV27; J gene: TRBJ1-1; clone size: NA; D gene: NA; CDR3 DNA: TGTGCCAGCAGTCTCGGGATGAACACTGAAGCTTTCTTT; CDR3 protein: CASSLGMNTEAFF
V gene: TRBV6-5; J gene: TRBJ2-5; clone size: NA; D gene: NA; CDR3 DNA: TGTGCCAGCAGTCTTACCGGGACAAACCAAGAGACCCAGTACTTC; CDR3 protein: CASSLTGTNQETQYF
V gene: TRBV5-6; J gene: TRBJ2-5; clone size: NA; D gene: NA; CDR3 DNA: TGTGCCAGCAGCTTGGGGCTGGGAACAGAGACCCAGTACTTC; CDR3 protein: CASSLGLGTETQYF
V gene: TRBV29-1; J gene: TRBJ2-7; clone size: few; D gene: TRBD1; CDR3 DNA: TGCAGCGTGGACCCCGGGACAGGTAACTCCTACGAGCAGTACTTC; CDR3 protein: CSVDPGTGNSYEQYF
V gene: TRBV9; J gene: TRBJ1-1; clone size: NA; D gene: NA; CDR3 DNA: TGTGCCAGCAGCGTAGGGGACACTGAAGCTTTCTTT; CDR3 protein: CASSVGDTEAFF
V gene: TRBV4-1; J gene: TRBJ1-2; clone size: NA; D gene: NA; CDR3 DNA: TGCGCCAGCAGCCCAACAGAAGATGGCACGGACGGCTACACCTTC; CDR3 protein: CASSPTEDGTDGYTF
V gene: TRBV11-2; J gene: TRBJ2-1; clone size: NA; D gene: NA; CDR3 DNA: TGTGCCAGCAGCTTAGAGCGTCGGCTAGCGACCTACAATGAGCAGTTCTTC; CDR3 protein: CASSLERRLATYNEQFF
V gene: TRBV4-1; J gene: TRBJ2-1; clone size: NA; D gene: NA; CDR3 DNA: TGCGCCAGCAGCCAAGACGGTGGGGTCAGCAATGAGCAGTTCTTC; CDR3 protein: CASSQDGGVSNEQFF
V gene: TRBV2; J gene: TRBJ1-5; clone size: NA; D gene: NA; CDR3 DNA: TGTGCCAGCAGCCTTCCCGGGACACTTAATCAGCCCCAGCATTTT; CDR3 protein: CASSLPGTLNQPQHF
V gene: TRBV2; J gene: TRBJ1-2; clone size: NA; D gene: NA; CDR3 DNA: TGTGCCAGCAGTGAGGCGCAGGGATCCTCTGGCTACACCTTC; CDR3 protein: CASSEAQGSSGYTF
V gene: TRBV5-1; J gene: TRBJ2-5; clone size: few; D gene: NA; CDR3 DNA: TGCGCCAGCAGCTTGGGGGGACGGCAAGAGACCCAGTACTTC; CDR3 protein: CASSLGGRQETQYF
V gene: TRBV4-1; J gene: TRBJ1-3; clone size: NA; D gene: NA; CDR3 DNA: TGCGCCAGCAGCCCAACGGGAGACATCTCTGGAAACACCATATATTTT; CDR3 protein: CASSPTGDISGNTIYF
V gene: TRBV4-1; J gene: TRBJ2-5; clone size: few; D gene: NA; CDR3 DNA: TGCGCCAGCAGCCAAGTACAGGGCGGAGAGACCCAGTACTTC; CDR3 protein: CASSQVQGGETQYF
V gene: TRBV5-6; J gene: TRBJ1-2; clone size: NA; D gene: TRBD1; CDR3 DNA: TGTGCCAGCAGCTTGCAGGGGGATGGCTACACCTTC; CDR3 protein: CASSLQGDGYTF
V gene: TRBV30; J gene: TRBJ1-1; clone size: NA; D gene: TRBD1; CDR3 DNA: TGTGCCTGGTGCGAGGGGGCCTGGGGCACTGAAGCTTTCTTT; CDR3 protein: CAWCEGAWGTEAFF
V gene: TRBV6-6; J gene: TRBJ2-5; clone size: NA; D gene: TRBD2; CDR3 DNA: TGTGCCAGCAGTCACGTACTAGCGGGCCACCAAGAGACCCAGTACTTC; CDR3 protein: CASSHVLAGHQETQYF
V gene: TRBV6-5; J gene: TRBJ1-6; clone size: NA; D gene: TRBD1; CDR3 DNA: TGTGCCAGCAGTTCCAACCAGGGGGCGCGATCACCCCTCCACTTT; CDR3 protein: CASSSNQGARSPLHF
V gene: TRBV11-2; J gene: TRBJ2-1; clone size: NA; D gene: TRBD2; CDR3 DNA: TGTGCCAGCAGCTCGACTAGCGGGGGTGACAATGAGCAGTTCTTC; CDR3 protein: CASSSTSGGDNEQFF
V gene: TRBV29-1; J gene: TRBJ1-2; clone size: NA; D gene: NA; CDR3 DNA: TGCAGCGTTGAAGGGACAGTTATAGCTAACTATGGCTACACCTTC; CDR3 protein: CSVEGTVIANYGYTF
V gene: TRBV4-1; J gene: TRBJ2-1; clone size: NA; D gene: NA; CDR3 DNA: TGCGCCAGCAGCCAAGATTTAGCGAATGAGCAGTTCTTC; CDR3 protein: CASSQDLANEQFF
V gene: TRBV6-6; J gene: TRBJ1-2; clone size: once; D gene: NA; CDR3 DNA: TGTGCCAGCACCTCGAACGACAGGACCTATGGCTACACCTTC; CDR3 protein: CASTSNDRTYGYTF
V gene: TRBV27; J gene: TRBJ1-4; clone size: NA; D gene: TRBD1; CDR3 DNA: TGTGCCAGCAAGGCAGGGGGGGAAAAACTGTTTTTT; CDR3 protein: CASKAGGEKLFF
V gene: TRBV4-1; J gene: TRBJ1-5; clone size: NA; D gene: NA; CDR3 DNA: TGCGCCAGCAGCCAAGGGGAACAGAGCAATCAGCCCCAGCATTTT; CDR3 protein: CASSQGEQSNQPQHF
V gene: TRBV25-1; J gene: TRBJ2-4; clone size: NA; D gene: TRBD1; CDR3 DNA: TGTGCCAGTCCCATACGCGGACAGGGGGCCAAAAACATTCAGTACTTC; CDR3 protein: CASPIRGQGAKNIQYF
V gene: TRBV19; J gene: TRBJ2-3; clone size: NA; D gene: NA; CDR3 DNA: TGTGCCAGTAGTACCCCCCTTGGCGGCCCCACAGATACGCAGTATTTT; CDR3 protein: CASSTPLGGPTDTQYF
V gene: TRBV30; J gene: TRBJ1-1; clone size: few; D gene: TRBD1; CDR3 DNA: TGTGCCTGGGGACAGGGACCAGGTACTGAAGCTTTCTTT; CDR3 protein: CAWGQGPGTEAFF
V gene: TRBV7-9; J gene: TRBJ2-6; clone size: few; D gene: NA; CDR3 DNA: TGTGCCAGCAGCTTAGGGGGCACCGGGGCCAACGTCCTGACTTTC; CDR3 protein: CASSLGGTGANVLTF
V gene: TRBV29-1; J gene: TRBJ2-7; clone size: few; D gene: NA; CDR3 DNA: TGCAGCGTTGAGTCTCCGGCGGAGTCCTACGAGCAGTACTTC; CDR3 protein: CSVESPAESYEQYF
V gene: TRBV5-6; J gene: TRBJ2-7; clone size: NA; D gene: TRBD2; CDR3 DNA: TGTGCCAGCACCTCCGGACTAGAATACGAGCAGTACTTC; CDR3 protein: CASTSGLEYEQYF
V gene: TRBV7-2; J gene: TRBJ2-3; clone size: NA; D gene: TRBD2; CDR3 DNA: TGTGCCAGCAGTCCACTAGCGGGGGGCCCAGATACGCAGTATTTT; CDR3 protein: CASSPLAGGPDTQYF
V gene: TRBV9; J gene: TRBJ1-1; clone size: NA; D gene: NA; CDR3 DNA: TGTGCCAGCAGCGTAGGGACGGCGAACACTGAAGCTTTCTTT; CDR3 protein: CASSVGTANTEAFF
V gene: TRBV4-1; J gene: TRBJ1-2; clone size: few; D gene: NA; CDR3 DNA: TGCGCCAGCAGCCAAGGTCCCGGGACGGATATCCTCTATGGCTACACCTTC; CDR3 protein: CASSQGPGTDILYGYTF
V gene: TRBV23-1; J gene: TRBJ1-5; clone size: NA; D gene: NA; CDR3 DNA: TGCGCCAGCGGGCGTTACGAGGGGGGTAAAAGGCAGCCCCAGCATTTT; CDR3 protein: CASGRYEGGKRQPQHF
V gene: TRBV29-1; J gene: TRBJ2-3; clone size: NA; D gene: TRBD1; CDR3 DNA: TGCAGCGTTCCCGGGGGACAGGGTGTAGGTTGGACAGATACGCAGTATTTT; CDR3 protein: CSVPGGQGVGWTDTQYF
V gene: TRBV4-1; J gene: TRBJ2-1; clone size: few; D gene: TRBD2; CDR3 DNA: TGCGCCAGCAGTAGTCTCGGGACTAGGAACTACAATGAGCAGTTCTTC; CDR3 protein: CASSSLGTRNYNEQFF
V gene: TRBV30; J gene: TRBJ2-1; clone size: once; D gene: TRBD2; CDR3 DNA: TGTGCCTGTCGAGAGGGGCGGGGGGTCTACAATGAGCAGTTCTTC; CDR3 protein: CACREGRGVYNEQFF
V gene: TRBV29-1; J gene: TRBJ1-2; clone size: NA; D gene: NA; CDR3 DNA: TGCAGCGTTGAAGATGGATTGGGCTACACCTTC; CDR3 protein: CSVEDGLGYTF
V gene: TRBV29-1; J gene: TRBJ1-5; clone size: NA; D gene: NA; CDR3 DNA: TGCAGCGTTCCGGGCAGTTACAATCAGCCCCAGCATTTT; CDR3 protein: CSVPGSYNQPQHF
V gene: TRBV5-6; J gene: TRBJ2-6; clone size: NA; D gene: NA; CDR3 DNA: TGTGCCAGCAGCTTTTGGGGTGGCAACGTCCTGACTTTC; CDR3 protein: CASSFWGGNVLTF
V gene: TRBV5-8; J gene: TRBJ2-1; clone size: NA; D gene: NA; CDR3 DNA: TGTGCCAGCAGCTTGGGGCCAGACTACTACAATGAGCAGTTCTTC; CDR3 protein: CASSLGPDYYNEQFF
V gene: TRBV5-1; J gene: TRBJ1-5; clone size: NA; D gene: TRBD1; CDR3 DNA: TGCGCCAGCAGCCCCGGACAGGGCCTCAATCAGCCCCAGCATTTT; CDR3 protein: CASSPGQGLNQPQHF
V gene: TRBV27; J gene: TRBJ2-2; clone size: NA; D gene: TRBD1; CDR3 DNA: TGTGCCAGCAGGGCCGACAGGGTTGACACCGGGGAGCTGTTTTTT; CDR3 protein: CASRADRVDTGELFF
V gene: TRBV5-1; J gene: TRBJ2-5; clone size: NA; D gene: NA; CDR3 DNA: TGCGCCAGCAGCTCCCCCGAAGCTCAAGAGACCCAGTACTTC; CDR3 protein: CASSSPEAQETQYF
V gene: TRBV27; J gene: TRBJ2-5; clone size: NA; D gene: NA; CDR3 DNA: TGTGCCAGCAGTTGGAAGGGTATGAAGACCCAGTACTTC; CDR3 protein: CASSWKGMKTQYF